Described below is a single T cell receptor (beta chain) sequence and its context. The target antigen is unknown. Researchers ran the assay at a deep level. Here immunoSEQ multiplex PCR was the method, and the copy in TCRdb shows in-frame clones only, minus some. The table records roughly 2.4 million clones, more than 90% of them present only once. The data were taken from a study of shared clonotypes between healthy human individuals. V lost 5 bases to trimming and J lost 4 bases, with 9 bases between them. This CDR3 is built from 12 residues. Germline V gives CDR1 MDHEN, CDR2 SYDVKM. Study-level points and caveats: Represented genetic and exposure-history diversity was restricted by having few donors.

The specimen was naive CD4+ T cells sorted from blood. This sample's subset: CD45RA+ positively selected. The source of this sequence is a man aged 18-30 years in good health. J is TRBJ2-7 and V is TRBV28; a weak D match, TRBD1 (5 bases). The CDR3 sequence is CASSLGVYEQYF. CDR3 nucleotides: TGTGCCAGCAGTCTAGGGGTTTACGAGCAGTACTTC. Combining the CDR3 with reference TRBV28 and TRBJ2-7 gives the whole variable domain DVKVTQSSRYLVKRTGEKVFLECVQDMDHENMFWYRQDPGLGLRLIYFSYDVKMKEKGDIPEGYSVSREKKERFSLILESASTNQTSMYLCASSLGVYEQYFGPGTRLTVT.